Listed below are T cell receptor beta chains from one sample, sequenced in a study of neurological immune-mediated disorders. TCRdb used MiXCR to reprocess the 5' RACE reads, holding one entry per CDR3 protein. The sample yields some 60,000 distinct CDR3 sequences, about 8.9% seen once. Input material: PBMCs. These TCRs come from a man aged 25 to 40 in good health. CDR3s include the opening cysteine and the closing phenylalanine or tryptophan. The D gene is left open where the match is weak.

TRBD2 | TRBV9 | CASSVGLAGVDAEQFF
. | TRBV7-9 | CASSPRSGETGELFF
TRBD2 | TRBV20-1 | CSASSPGTSYNSLRTDTQYF
. | TRBV6-4 | CASSEFANSPLHF
. | TRBV20-1 | CSAKDWYGYTF
. | TRBV5-1 | CATSNLPGTGGETQYF
TRBD2 | TRBV7-9 | CASSFPGLAGDQETQYF
. | TRBV29-1 | CSVVGSRNTGELFF
. | TRBV20-1 | CSLEEGRQLNQPQHF
. | TRBV9 | CASSVGRWGGLKDTEAFF
TRBD2 | TRBV3-1 | CASSRPPLAGGLGEQFF
TRBD1 | TRBV27 | CASSSDRVNYNEQFF
. | TRBV5-1 | CASSLVPAAEAFF
. | TRBV28 | CASSLVQTVNEQYF
. | TRBV7-8 | CASMHTQGSSSGANVLTF
. | TRBV29-1 | CCGVLLLAGELFF
. | TRBV12-3/TRBV12-4 | CASNPAGGLAGELFF